This is a list of T cell receptor beta chains from one sample in a study of neurological immune-mediated disorders. TCRdb called the 5' RACE reads again in MiXCR, with one record for every CDR3 protein. This sample has approximately 82,000 distinct CDR3 sequences, with under 15% found just once. The sequencing input was PBMCs. These TCRs come from a female donor with HTLV-1-associated myelopathy (HAM/TSP). CDR3s include the opening cysteine and the closing phenylalanine or tryptophan. D genes are given only for firm matches. Not all rows give a size; the values are once, few, many and, for expanded clones, a class.

V gene: TRBV28; J gene: TRBJ2-7; D gene: -; clone size: few; CDR3 DNA: TGTGCCAGCCCCCGTCCCCACAGTGGACCCTACGAGCAGTACTTC; CDR3 protein: CASPRPHSGPYEQYF
V gene: TRBV18; J gene: TRBJ2-7; D gene: -; clone size: few; CDR3 DNA: TGTGCCAGCTCACCAGCCAGGCCCCCCTCCTACGAGCAGTACTTC; CDR3 protein: CASSPARPPSYEQYF
V gene: TRBV6-5; J gene: TRBJ1-1; D gene: -; clone size: many; CDR3 DNA: TGTGCCAGCAGTTACTCGAGGGCCAGAAGGGACACTGAAGCTTTCTTT; CDR3 protein: CASSYSRARRDTEAFF
V gene: TRBV20-1; J gene: TRBJ1-6; D gene: -; clone size: many; CDR3 DNA: TGCAGTGCTAGAGATTACGGAGAAACCTATAATTCACCCCTCCACTTT; CDR3 protein: CSARDYGETYNSPLHF
V gene: TRBV10-1; J gene: TRBJ2-3; D gene: -; clone size: few; CDR3 DNA: TGCGCCAGCAGTGAGTCGAAAAGGGGCATAGATACGCAGTATTTT; CDR3 protein: CASSESKRGIDTQYF
V gene: TRBV10-3; J gene: TRBJ1-2; D gene: -; clone size: many; CDR3 DNA: TGTGCCATCAGTGATAGTCAGGGCGCTATTAACTATGGCTACACCTTC; CDR3 protein: CAISDSQGAINYGYTF
V gene: TRBV4-1; J gene: TRBJ1-1; D gene: -; clone size: many; CDR3 DNA: TGCGCCAGCAGCCAAGTCTTGGGCAGACGGTCGAACACTGAAGCTTTCTTT; CDR3 protein: CASSQVLGRRSNTEAFF
V gene: TRBV5-1; J gene: TRBJ2-7; D gene: TRBD1; clone size: many; CDR3 DNA: TGCGCCAGCAGCTTAACAGGGGGGACCTACGAGCAGTACTTC; CDR3 protein: CASSLTGGTYEQYF
V gene: TRBV4-1; J gene: TRBJ1-5; D gene: -; clone size: many; CDR3 DNA: TGCGCCAGCAGCCAAGATACCGGGTTCACAAGCGGCAATCAGCCCCAGCATTTT; CDR3 protein: CASSQDTGFTSGNQPQHF
V gene: TRBV5-1; J gene: TRBJ2-7; D gene: -; clone size: many; CDR3 DNA: TGCGCCAGCAGCTTGGCCGGACAGCTCCCGGAGCAGTACTTC; CDR3 protein: CASSLAGQLPEQYF
V gene: TRBV7-8; J gene: TRBJ2-7; D gene: -; clone size: many; CDR3 DNA: TGTGCCAGCAGCTTAATGAGGACGGTGGGAGGGGGACTGTACTTC; CDR3 protein: CASSLMRTVGGGLYF
V gene: TRBV11-2; J gene: TRBJ2-3; D gene: -; clone size: -; CDR3 DNA: TGTGCCAGCAGCTTAGTACAGTTCACAGATACGCAGTATTTT; CDR3 protein: CASSLVQFTDTQYF
V gene: TRBV18; J gene: TRBJ1-2; D gene: TRBD1; clone size: few; CDR3 DNA: TGTGCCAGCTCACTATCCGGGACAGGGGAGGATGGCTACACCTTC; CDR3 protein: CASSLSGTGEDGYTF
V gene: TRBV5-6; J gene: TRBJ2-1; D gene: TRBD1; clone size: many; CDR3 DNA: TGTGCCAGCAGCTTTTCCTCACAGGGGTGGAATGAGCAGTTCTTC; CDR3 protein: CASSFSSQGWNEQFF
V gene: TRBV15; J gene: TRBJ2-1; D gene: -; clone size: -; CDR3 DNA: TGTGCCACCAGCAGAGACTACGGCAATGAGCAGTTCTTC; CDR3 protein: CATSRDYGNEQFF
V gene: TRBV5-6; J gene: TRBJ2-7; D gene: TRBD1; clone size: many; CDR3 DNA: TGTGCCAGCAGCTCAGGGGGCGAGCAGTACTTC; CDR3 protein: CASSSGGEQYF
V gene: TRBV5-1; J gene: TRBJ2-2; D gene: -; clone size: many; CDR3 DNA: TGCGCCAGCAGCTTGGTACACACCGGGGAGCTGTTTTTT; CDR3 protein: CASSLVHTGELFF
V gene: TRBV10-1; J gene: TRBJ2-3; D gene: -; clone size: many; CDR3 DNA: TGCGCCAGCAGTGAAAGGGACTTCACAGATACGCAGTATTTT; CDR3 protein: CASSERDFTDTQYF
V gene: TRBV6-6; J gene: TRBJ2-1; D gene: TRBD2; clone size: many; CDR3 DNA: TGTGCCAGCAGTTACAAGCGGGGGGCCTCCATGGATGAGCAGTTCTTC; CDR3 protein: CASSYKRGASMDEQFF
V gene: TRBV5-1; J gene: TRBJ2-7; D gene: TRBD2; clone size: many; CDR3 DNA: TGCGCCAGCAGCCCTCAGGGAGGGTCCTACGAGCAGTACTTC; CDR3 protein: CASSPQGGSYEQYF
V gene: TRBV7-9; J gene: TRBJ2-4; D gene: TRBD1; clone size: many; CDR3 DNA: TGTGCCAGCAACCTACAGGGGCCCCTAGCCAAAAACATTCAGTACTTC; CDR3 protein: CASNLQGPLAKNIQYF
V gene: TRBV5-1; J gene: TRBJ1-5; D gene: -; clone size: many; CDR3 DNA: TGCGCCAGCAGCCCCCGGGCTGGGGATCAGCCCCAGCATTTT; CDR3 protein: CASSPRAGDQPQHF